This T cell receptor beta chain was identified in a study of response to subunit inactivated influenza vaccine. Study observations and caveats: With each seasonal influenza vaccination, the authors suggested, few new T cells are recruited.

V shed 6 bases, J shed 3 bases, and the junction held 3 bases outside the gene matches. Germline lookup yields CDR1 MNHNS and CDR2 SASEGT. The CDR3 length is 13 residues. TCRdb reprocessed the RT-PCR reads with MiXCR, giving one entry per CDR3 protein. The sample has 500,000 to 600,000 distinct CDR3 sequences, about 15% seen once. Details on this clonotype: Its antigen is currently unknown.

The chain recombines TRBV6-1 with TRBJ2-7, with 9 positions matching TRBD2. The sample here was CD4+ T cells sorted from PBMCs, taken 23 to 25 months after vaccination. The sequence was obtained from a man aged 45-69 years who received an inactivated influenza vaccine. The CDR3 DNA is TGTGCCAGCAGGAGCGGGGGGAACTACGAGCAGTACTTC. Its protein is CASRSGGNYEQYF.